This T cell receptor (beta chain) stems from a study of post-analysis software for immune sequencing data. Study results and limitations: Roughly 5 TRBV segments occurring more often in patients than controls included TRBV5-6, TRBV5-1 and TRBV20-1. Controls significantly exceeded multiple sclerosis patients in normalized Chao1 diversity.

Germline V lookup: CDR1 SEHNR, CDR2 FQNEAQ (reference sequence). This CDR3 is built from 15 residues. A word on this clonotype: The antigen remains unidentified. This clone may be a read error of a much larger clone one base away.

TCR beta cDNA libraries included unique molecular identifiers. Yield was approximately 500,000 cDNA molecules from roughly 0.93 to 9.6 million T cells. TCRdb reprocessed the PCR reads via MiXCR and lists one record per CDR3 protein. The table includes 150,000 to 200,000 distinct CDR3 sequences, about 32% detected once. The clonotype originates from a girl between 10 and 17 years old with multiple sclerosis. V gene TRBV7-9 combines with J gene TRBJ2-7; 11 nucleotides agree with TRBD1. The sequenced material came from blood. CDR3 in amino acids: CANSYRDRGAYEQYF. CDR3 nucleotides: TGTGCCAACAGCTACCGGGACAGGGGGGCCTACGAGCAGTACTTC. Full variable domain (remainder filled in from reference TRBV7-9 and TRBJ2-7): DTGVSQNPRHKITKRGQNVTFRCDPISEHNRLYWYRQTLGQGPEFLTYFQNEAQLEKSRLLSDRFSAERPKGSFSTLEIQRTEQGDSAMYLCANSYRDRGAYEQYFGPGTRLTVT.